Shown below are 6 T cell receptor beta chains from a single sample sequenced in a study of human T cells and chemical hapten exposure. One entry per CDR3 protein, called by TCRdb with MiXCR from the RACE reads. Altogether 52,000 or so distinct CDR3 sequences are present, more than 8% being singletons, with the ten largest covering 8% to 10%. Sample time point: pre-sensitization, week 0. The sample's treatment: therapeutic diphenylcyclopropenone sensitization with weekly scalp DPC. The input for sequencing was whole blood, taken in connection with sensitization to the hapten diphenylcyclopropenone (DPC). The receptors were gathered from a middle-aged man with alopecia areata. Some clones in this sample may be carry-over from other donors' samples.

This clonotype was seen a few times. The chain combines TRBV28 with TRBJ2-7; tentatively, D is TRBD1 (6 bases). The length of the CDR3 is 14 residues. Germline CDR1 reads MDHEN; CDR2 reads SYDVKM. Trimming removed 3 bases at V and 5 bases at J, with 14 bases between. The CDR3 coding sequence is TGTGCCAGCAGTTTTAACCCCCACAGGGACGAGCAGTACTTC. Residues: CASSFNPHRDEQYF.

This clonotype was recorded a few times. This chain uses TRBV7-9 with TRBJ2-4, with D possibly matching TRBD1 (5 bases). V was shortened by 2 bases and J by 6 bases, with 8 bases between the two germline ends. CDR3 size: 13 residues. Germline V lookup: CDR1 SEHNR, CDR2 FQNEAQ (reference sequence). The CDR3 loop is CASSLQGGNIQYF. In DNA form, the CDR3 reads TGTGCCAGCAGCTTACAGGGTGGAAACATTCAGTACTTC.

The J gene is TRBJ2-7, the V gene TRBV3-1; D gene uncertain. The CDR3 length is 11 residues. The germline V gene encodes CDR1 LGHDT and CDR2 YNNKEL (reference sequence). V was pared by 0 bases and J by 7 bases, with 4 bases between. CDR3 nucleotides: TGTGCCAGCAGCCAAGAGCAAGAGCAGTACTTC. Its protein product is CASSQEQEQYF.

V gene TRBV11-3 combines with J gene TRBJ2-6, with D uncertain. The germline V gene has CDR1 SGHNT and CDR2 YENEEA. CDR3 length: 14 amino acids. The ends were cut back, 3 bases at V and 3 bases at J, with 6 bases in the middle. The CDR3: CASSFSFGANVLTF. The CDR3 nucleotides are TGTGCCAGCAGCTTTAGTTTTGGGGCCAACGTCCTGACTTTC. The full variable domain, in which reference TRBV11-3 and TRBJ2-6 provide the parts outside the CDR3, is EAGVVQSPRYKIIEKKQPVAFWCNPISGHNTLYWYLQNLGQGPELLIRYENEEAVDDSQLPKDRFSAERLKGVDSTLKIQPAELGDSAVYLCASSFSFGANVLTFGAGSRLTVL.

The chain joins TRBV6-5 to TRBJ2-1, with TRBD1 as a possible D gene (5 bases). CDR1 and CDR2 (germline): MNHEY, SVGAGI. The CDR3 runs 13 residues. The V and J ends lost 4 bases and 10 bases respectively, with 14 bases between them. CDR3 protein: CASSFGVDREQFF. DNA of the CDR3: TGTGCCAGCAGTTTTGGGGTTGACAGAGAGCAGTTCTTC.

This clonotype was counted at least ten times. The chain recombines TRBV9 with TRBJ2-1; TRBD2 might be the D (6 bases). Trimming removed 0 bases at V and 7 bases at J, with 17 bases between. CDR3 length: 16 residues. Looked up from germline, CDR1 is SGDLS and CDR2 is YYNGEE. CDR3 nucleotide sequence: TGTGCCAGCAGCGTAGACCCAGCGGGCTACGTAAATGAGCAGTTCTTC. It encodes CASSVDPAGYVNEQFF.